These 10 T cell receptor beta chains share one sample of origin, sequenced in a study of cytomegalovirus exposure and HLA in healthy donors. PCR amplification relied on 60 Vbeta primers (plus 13 Jbeta primers). The repertoire was sequenced with immunoSEQ multiplex PCR; TCRdb's copy has only in-frame clones and lacks some. The sample includes about 190,000 clones, about four fifths of them seen just once. The material sequenced was PBMCs. These receptors originate from a woman between 40 and 55 years old in good health and CMV-seronegative.

This clone has only one observation. The chain joins TRBV12-2 to TRBJ1-2. TRBV12-2 is a known pseudogene. The CDR3 has 16 residues. The DNA for the CDR3 is TGTGCAAGTCGCTTAGTGTTGAGGGGAGGTGAATATGGCTACACCTTC. Translating it yields CASRLVLRGGEYGYTF.

The CDR3 sequence: CASSLDLGQFGEQFF. The DNA of the CDR3 is TGTGCCAGCAGCTTAGACCTCGGACAGTTCGGTGAGCAGTTCTTC. The chain is built from TRBV7-2 and TRBJ2-1; D is perhaps TRBD1 (6 bases). There are 15 residues in the CDR3. Germline values: CDR1 SGHTA, CDR2 FQGNSA. Trimming pared 1 base from V and 9 bases from J, leaving 16 bases between.

Here the CDR3 DNA reads TGTGCCAGCAGTTTAAGGGGGCGGTCTTCAGAGCAGTACGTC. Its protein product is CASSLRGRSSEQYV. The chain combines TRBV27 with TRBJ2-7, with 7 bases lining up with TRBD1. With 2 bases clipped from V and 7 bases from J, the junction kept 8 bases outside the gene matches. This CDR3 is 14 amino acids long. The germline V gene encodes CDR1 MNHEY and CDR2 SMNVEV (reference sequence).

The chain uses TRBV21-1 and TRBJ2-1; whether TRBD2, the table's D call, matches the DNA was not checked. TRBV21-1 is assigned pseudogene status. The CDR3 totals 18 residues. The CDR3 loop reads CASSLTRGLAGAYNEQFF. The CDR3 coding sequence is TGTGCCAGCAGTTTAACCCGGGGACTAGCGGGAGCCTACAATGAGCAGTTCTTC.

The V call is TRBV6-6, the J call TRBJ2-3, with a possible D match to TRBD2 (5 bases). Germline lookup yields CDR1 MNHNY and CDR2 SVGAGI (reference sequence). V was shortened by 0 bases and J by 2 bases, with 9 bases between the two germline ends. This CDR3 is built from 15 residues. CDR3: CASSYSAASTDTQYF. The CDR3 DNA reads as TGTGCCAGCAGTTACTCAGCGGCCTCCACAGATACGCAGTATTTT.

This rearrangement joins TRBV10-3 to TRBJ2-6; D possibly corresponds to TRBD2 (5 bases). The germline gives CDR1 ENHRY, CDR2 SYGVKD. V was cut by 10 bases and J by 2 bases, with 12 bases left in between. This CDR3 spans 14 amino acids. CDR3 in amino acids: CATAPRAGANVLTF. In DNA form, the CDR3 reads TGTGCCACCGCCCCGAGGGCTGGGGCCAACGTCCTGACTTTC.

CDR3 loop: CASSYNGQDYGYTF. In DNA form, the CDR3 reads TGTGCCAGCAGTTACAACGGCCAGGACTATGGCTACACCTTC. The chain recombines TRBV6-5 with TRBJ1-2; D is unresolved. Trimming removed 2 bases at V and 3 bases at J, with 10 bases between. This CDR3 contains 14 residues. Germline V gene data show CDR1 as MNHEY and CDR2 as SVGAGI.

V and J are TRBV7-6 and TRBJ2-5; D is possibly TRBD1 (6 bases). V was cut by 4 bases and J by 5 bases, with 11 bases left in between. The V gene's germline CDR1 is SGHVS and CDR2 FNYEAQ. The length of the CDR3 is 13 residues. The CDR3 here is CASSSDSRETQYF. The DNA for the CDR3 is TGTGCCAGCAGCTCGGACAGCAGGGAGACCCAGTACTTC.

This sequence joins TRBV6-5 and TRBJ1-6, with TRBD1 identical over 10 bases. Per the germline V gene, CDR1 is MNHEY and CDR2 is SVGAGI. The ends lost 6 bases at V and 10 bases at J; junction bases unmatched: 6. CDR3 length equals 14 residues. The CDR3 DNA is TGTGCCAGCAGCTCCGGGACAGGGGAATCACCCCTCCACTTT. Translated: CASSSGTGESPLHF.

The rearrangement joins TRBV11-2 to TRBJ2-3, with 7 bases fitting TRBD2. The V gene end was trimmed by 5 bases and the J gene end by 3 bases; junction bases not matched to a gene: 17. Germline V lookup: CDR1 SGHAT, CDR2 FQNNGV. This CDR3 is 18 amino acids long. The DNA of the CDR3 is TGTGCCAGCAGCCGCGCGGGGGTTGCGACCGTGGGGACAGATACGCAGTATTTT. This encodes CASSRAGVATVGTDTQYF.